The clone carrying this T cell receptor beta chain has a handful of counts. The sample comes from a study of CD8+CD57+ T cells in acquired aplastic anemia. The overall study: DNA per sorted CD4+ or CD8+ sample ranged roughly 0.17 to 27.4 ug, averaging roughly 3.2 ug.

CDR3 and TCR beta VDJ profiling relied on genomic DNA as the template. TCRdb passed the reads through MiXCR, listing each CDR3 protein once. Of over 150,000 distinct CDR3 sequences listed, 71% are singletons. Germline-derived CDR1 and CDR2 are DFQATT and SNEGSKA (reference sequence). The CDR3 is made up of 14 amino acids. Trimming removed 1 base from V and 0 bases from J, with 8 bases in between. Individuals selected for sequencing had exhibited CD8+CD57+ cell expansion on flow cytometry. As a group, the patients uniformly had severe acquired aplastic anemia. The receptor comes from a human donor with aplastic anemia. The J gene is TRBJ2-3, the V gene TRBV20-1; D remains unclear. Sequenced input: sorted CD4+, CD8+, or CD8+CD57+ T cells (not recorded which) from PBMCs. The chain's CDR3 is CSARVPVSTDTQYF. As DNA, the CDR3 is TGCAGTGCTAGAGTGCCAGTTAGCACAGATACGCAGTATTTT.